This paragraph covers one TCR beta chain sequence. V lost 0 bases to trimming and J lost 2 bases, with 11 bases between them. Germline CDR1 LGHDT, CDR2 YNNKEL (reference sequence). The CDR3 runs to 16 residues. This specimen comes from a study of blood T cell repertoires in COVID-19. Study summary: Italy, Spain and the United States were the sources of the convalescent and acute COVID-19 samples.

As originally analysed: Researchers report that nucleated cell counts were estimated from reference gene primer amplification. Assay: immunoSEQ multiplex PCR; the TCRdb copy retains only in-frame clones and omits some. The D gene and trimming were derived from the DNA, and the V and J assignments and clone size from that table. The sample holds 300,000 to 450,000 clones, 85% to 90% seen once. Those who participated ranged in age from roughly 18 to 89 years and resided in about two dozen US areas. Each participant's cohort was designated according to participant-reported clinical history. The sequence came from a man between 18 and 29 years old who had recovered from COVID-19. The rearrangement joins TRBV3-1 (or the pseudogene TRBV3-2) to TRBJ1-5; a weak D match, TRBD1 (5 bases). Sample: PBMCs or T cells enriched from blood (not recorded which). Here the CDR3 reads CASSQDSRGGNQPQHF. The CDR3 region has the DNA TGTGCCAGCAGCCAAGATTCAAGGGGCGGCAATCAGCCCCAGCATTTT.